Listed below are T cell receptor beta chains from one sample, sequenced in a study of T cell responses to AZD1222 COVID-19 vaccine. Sequenced by immunoSEQ multiplex PCR; TCRdb stores in-frame clones only, minus some. The sample has tens of thousands of clones; under 85% are singletons. The source material was peripheral blood, sampled on day 0 of AZD1222 vaccination. All receptors come from an adult in good health. CDR3s include the opening cysteine and the closing phenylalanine or tryptophan. A D gene is named only where the DNA matches it firmly. Clone size, where shown, is once, few, many, or a class for clones that have expanded.

TRBV3-1/TRBV3-2	TRBJ1-2	.	.	CASSQGSGARIGYTF	TGTGCCAGCAGCCAAGGTTCAGGGGCGCGGATCGGCTACACCTTC
TRBV7-3	TRBJ2-2	TRBD2	.	CASSPGLAALGELFF	TGTGCCAGCAGCCCCGGACTAGCGGCCCTCGGGGAGCTGTTTTTT
TRBV6-5	TRBJ1-4	.	.	CASRTQGTGEKLFF	TGTGCCAGCAGGACACAGGGTACGGGTGAAAAACTGTTTTTT
TRBV5-4	TRBJ2-1	.	.	CASTNGVGLTYNEQFF	TGTGCCAGCACAAACGGGGTGGGCCTAACCTACAATGAGCAGTTCTTC
TRBV3-1/TRBV3-2	TRBJ1-6	.	.	CASSQAEGAPLHF	TGTGCCAGCAGCCAAGCGGAGGGGGCACCCCTCCACTTT
TRBV6-1	TRBJ2-2	.	.	CASSGFSTDNTGELFF	TGTGCCAGCAGTGGTTTCTCGACAGATAACACCGGGGAGCTGTTTTTT
TRBV6-2/TRBV6-3	TRBJ2-3	TRBD2	few	CASSPGLADLGTDTQYF	TGTGCCAGCAGCCCTGGACTAGCGGACCTAGGGACAGATACGCAGTATTTT
TRBV28	TRBJ1-6	.	.	CASSFPSNSPLHF	TGTGCCAGCAGTTTTCCCAGTAATTCACCCCTCCACTTT
TRBV20-1	TRBJ2-7	.	.	CSASPGGEQYF	TGCAGTGCTAGCCCGGGCGGAGAGCAGTACTTC
TRBV11-1	TRBJ2-7	.	once	CASSFGTVGSYEQYF	TGTGCCAGCAGCTTCGGGACGGTGGGATCCTACGAGCAGTACTTC
TRBV27	TRBJ2-3	TRBD2	.	CASSALGAGVAGTQYF	TGTGCCAGCAGTGCCTTAGGAGCGGGAGTCGCGGGTACGCAGTATTTT
TRBV4-1	TRBJ2-7	.	.	CASSQVGRYEQYF	TGCGCCAGCAGCCAAGTCGGGCGCTACGAGCAGTACTTC
TRBV24-1	TRBJ1-2	.	.	CATSDPARDGLNYGYTF	TGTGCCACCAGTGATCCGGCCCGGGACGGCCTGAACTATGGCTACACCTTC
TRBV7-3	TRBJ2-2	.	medium-sized	CASSLNSAGELFF	TGTGCCAGCAGCCTGAATAGTGCCGGGGAGCTGTTTTTT
TRBV18	TRBJ2-1	TRBD1	.	CASSPRGPGTGVYNEQFF	TGTGCCAGCTCACCACGGGGCCCCGGGACAGGGGTCTACAATGAGCAGTTCTTC
TRBV7-3	TRBJ2-7	.	.	CASSLQGSLEQYF	TGTGCCAGCAGCCTACAGGGATCCTTGGAGCAGTACTTC
TRBV7-2	TRBJ2-7	.	once	CASSKSRATSYEQYF	TGTGCCAGCAGCAAATCACGGGCCACTTCCTACGAGCAGTACTTC
TRBV10-3	TRBJ1-2	.	.	CAISESVRRNNYGYTF	TGTGCCATCAGTGAGTCGGTACGACGGAATAACTATGGCTACACCTTC
TRBV7-2	TRBJ1-1	.	.	CASSLEGRETEAFF	TGTGCCAGCAGCTTAGAGGGGAGGGAGACTGAAGCTTTCTTT
TRBV2	TRBJ1-4	TRBD1	.	CASREQGFNEKLFF	TGTGCCAGCAGGGAACAGGGGTTTAATGAAAAACTGTTTTTT
TRBV29-1	TRBJ2-1	.	.	CSVEKSGTEQFF	TGCAGCGTTGAGAAAAGTGGGACAGAGCAGTTCTTC
TRBV11-2	TRBJ2-5	.	.	CASSLNDGRIQETQYF	TGTGCCAGCAGCTTAAATGACGGTCGGATACAAGAGACCCAGTACTTC
TRBV3-1/TRBV3-2	TRBJ1-4	.	.	CASSQEGREKLFF	TGTGCCAGCAGCCAAGAGGGTAGGGAAAAACTGTTTTTT
TRBV2	TRBJ1-2	.	.	CASSAAGNYGYTF	TGTGCCAGCAGTGCTGCTGGTAACTATGGCTACACCTTC
TRBV5-1	TRBJ2-2	.	.	CASRWRDSPTGELFF	TGCGCCAGCAGGTGGCGGGACAGCCCCACCGGGGAGCTGTTTTTT
TRBV5-1	TRBJ2-5	TRBD1	.	CASSPGMRTGGLPETQYF	TGCGCCAGCAGCCCTGGTATGAGGACAGGGGGGCTTCCTGAGACCCAGTACTTC
TRBV11-2	TRBJ2-7	TRBD1	few	CASSRLQGARRSYEQYF	TGTGCCAGCAGCCGTCTACAGGGGGCACGGAGGTCCTACGAGCAGTACTTC
TRBV29-1	TRBJ1-2	.	.	CSVEEGARYGYTF	TGCAGCGTTGAAGAGGGGGCGCGGTATGGCTACACCTTC
TRBV25-1	TRBJ2-7	.	.	CASSDFGNYEQYF	TGTGCCAGCAGTGATTTCGGGAACTACGAGCAGTACTTC
TRBV3-1/TRBV3-2	TRBJ1-1	.	.	CASSQPGRETEAFF	TGTGCCAGCAGCCAACCGGGCAGGGAAACTGAAGCTTTCTTT
TRBV29-1	TRBJ2-1	TRBD1	.	CSVESGTGGKNEQFF	TGCAGCGTTGAATCCGGGACAGGGGGTAAAAATGAGCAGTTCTTC
TRBV4-1	TRBJ2-1	.	.	CASSQDLPPPWGNEQFF	TGCGCCAGCAGCCAAGATCTACCCCCGCCCTGGGGGAATGAGCAGTTCTTC
TRBV7-6	TRBJ2-3	.	.	CASSLAPTSTDTQYF	TGTGCCAGCAGCTTAGCGCCGACTAGCACAGATACGCAGTATTTT
TRBV19	TRBJ2-3	TRBD2	.	CASRSLAGGPTDTQYF	TGTGCCAGTAGGAGTCTAGCGGGAGGCCCCACAGATACGCAGTATTTT
TRBV2	TRBJ1-4	.	.	CASSEGTLDEKLFF	TGTGCCAGCAGTGAAGGGACCCTGGATGAAAAACTGTTTTTT
TRBV7-6	TRBJ2-7	TRBD1	.	CASSLNRGIAYEQYF	TGTGCCAGCAGCTTAAACAGGGGTATTGCCTACGAGCAGTACTTC
TRBV15	TRBJ2-3	TRBD2	.	CATSRDLAGAIDTQYF	TGTGCCACCAGCAGAGATCTAGCGGGAGCTATAGATACGCAGTATTTT
TRBV10-3	TRBJ1-6	.	.	CAISSTATQTPLHF	TGTGCCATCAGCAGTACAGCGACCCAAACGCCCCTCCACTTT
TRBV7-2	TRBJ1-2	.	few	CASSLGAANYGYTF	TGTGCCAGCAGCTTAGGAGCAGCTAACTATGGCTACACCTTC
TRBV7-2	TRBJ1-5	TRBD1	.	CASSLEAGGGQPQHF	TGTGCCAGCAGCTTAGAGGCAGGGGGCGGCCAGCCCCAGCATTTT
TRBV5-6	TRBJ2-7	TRBD1	.	CASSRGQAYEQYF	TGTGCCAGCAGCCGCGGACAGGCCTACGAGCAGTACTTC
TRBV7-3	TRBJ1-1	.	.	CASRFGDTEAFF	TGTGCCAGCAGGTTTGGGGATACTGAAGCTTTCTTT
TRBV7-9	TRBJ1-2	.	.	CASTHATGANYGYTF	TGTGCCAGCACCCACGCCACAGGAGCTAACTATGGCTACACCTTC
TRBV2	TRBJ2-7	TRBD1	.	CASSANRGVNEQYF	TGTGCCAGCAGTGCCAACAGGGGGGTCAACGAGCAGTACTTC
TRBV19	TRBJ2-1	TRBD1	.	CASSKGQLHNEQFF	TGTGCCAGTAGTAAGGGACAGCTGCACAATGAGCAGTTCTTC
TRBV4-1	TRBJ1-1	.	few	CASSQAVLNTEAFF	TGCGCCAGCAGCCAAGCAGTATTGAACACTGAAGCTTTCTTT
TRBV18	TRBJ1-3	.	.	CASSPGTASGNTIYF	TGTGCCAGCTCACCGGGGACGGCCTCTGGAAACACCATATATTTT
TRBV12-2	TRBJ1-1	.	.	CASREGGFVTEAFF	TGTGCAAGTCGCGAGGGGGGTTTTGTGACTGAAGCTTTCTTT
TRBV6-2/TRBV6-3	TRBJ1-5	.	.	CASSWDGFSNQPQHF	TGTGCCAGCAGCTGGGATGGATTTAGCAATCAGCCCCAGCATTTT
TRBV30	TRBJ2-5	TRBD2	.	CAWSETSGRVGETQYF	TGTGCCTGGAGCGAGACTAGCGGGAGGGTTGGGGAGACCCAGTACTTC
TRBV11-2	TRBJ1-5	.	.	CASSSGQGNQPQHF	TGTGCCAGCAGCTCCGGCCAAGGCAATCAGCCCCAGCATTTT
TRBV4-3	TRBJ2-5	TRBD2	.	CASSQEGGQAETQYF	TGCGCCAGCAGCCAAGAGGGAGGGCAGGCCGAGACCCAGTACTTC
TRBV3-1/TRBV3-2	TRBJ1-1	.	.	CASSQGHGNTEAFF	TGTGCCAGCAGCCAAGGACACGGGAACACTGAAGCTTTCTTT
TRBV28	TRBJ1-3	.	.	CASTDRGAPKNTIYF	TGTGCCAGCACCGATCGGGGGGCGCCGAAAAACACCATATATTTT
TRBV2	TRBJ1-5	.	.	CASSGGGRSNQPQHF	TGTGCCAGCAGTGGGGGAGGACGGTCCAATCAGCCCCAGCATTTT
TRBV27	TRBJ1-4	.	.	CASHDRINEKLFF	TGTGCCAGCCACGATCGGATTAATGAAAAACTGTTTTTT
TRBV2	TRBJ2-3	TRBD2	.	CASRATSGGGTDTQYF	TGTGCCAGCAGGGCTACTAGCGGGGGCGGCACAGATACGCAGTATTTT
TRBV28	TRBJ2-1	TRBD2	.	CASSSPRVSSGRHNEQFF	TGTGCCAGCAGTTCTCCCCGGGTTTCTAGCGGGAGACACAATGAGCAGTTCTTC